Following are 32 T cell receptor beta chains from one sample sequenced in a study of CD8+CD57+ T cells in acquired aplastic anemia. TCR beta VDJ and CDR3 profiling used genomic DNA as template. TCRdb processed the reads anew with MiXCR; each CDR3 protein has one entry. The profile shows about 170,000 distinct CDR3 sequences, around 60% of them singletons. What was sequenced was sorted CD4+, CD8+, or CD8+CD57+ T cells (not recorded which) from PBMCs. These receptors came from a human donor in good health.

This chain connects TRBV29-1 to TRBJ2-3, with 13 bases lining up with TRBD2. CDR1 is SQVTM and CDR2 is ANQGSEA in the germline V gene. CDR3 size: 14 residues. The junction had 5 bases not matched to a gene; V was cut back by 6 bases and J by 5 bases. The CDR3, as DNA: TGCAGCGTATCGGGACTAGCGGGAATAGATACGCAGTATTTT. This sequence encodes CSVSGLAGIDTQYF.

The rearrangement links TRBV2 to TRBJ1-5; D is perhaps TRBD1 (6 bases). This CDR3 has 15 residues. Germline CDR1 and CDR2: SNHLY and FYNNEI. V was clipped by 3 bases and J by 1 base, with 10 bases between them. CDR3 loop: CASSDGGLSNQPQHF. In DNA, the CDR3 is TGTGCCAGCAGTGACGGGGGCCTAAGCAATCAGCCCCAGCATTTT.

In this sample, this clonotype turned up many times. The chain couples TRBV7-2 to TRBJ2-1; TRBD2 is a possible D gene (6 bases). The germline V gene has CDR1 SGHTA and CDR2 FQGNSA. The germline V and J ends were trimmed by 5 bases and 2 bases, with 22 bases remaining between them. The length of the CDR3 is 18 residues. CDR3 sequence: CASSPTTSLGLPYNEQFF. Written as DNA, the CDR3 is TGTGCCAGCAGCCCTACGACCTCTTTAGGACTACCCTACAATGAGCAGTTCTTC. Using reference TRBV7-2 and TRBJ2-1 for the parts outside the CDR3, the full variable domain is GAGVSQSPSNKVTEKGKDVELRCDPISGHTALYWYRQSLGQGLEFLIYFQGNSAPDKSGLPSDRFSAERTGGSVSTLTIQRTQQEDSAVYLCASSPTTSLGLPYNEQFFGPGTRLTVL.

This clonotype was observed a few times. The chain joins TRBV28 to TRBJ2-7; D is perhaps TRBD1 (5 bases). Germline V CDR1 and CDR2: MDHEN, SYDVKM. The V end lost 6 bases, the J end lost 3 bases, and 15 bases lay between the germline ends. The CDR3 covers 14 residues. The CDR3 loop reads CASRLQDGNYEQYF. The CDR3 coding sequence is TGTGCCAGCAGACTACAGGATGGCAACTACGAGCAGTACTTC.

This clonotype was seen ten or more times. The J gene is TRBJ1-6, the V gene TRBV7-9; D perhaps matches TRBD1 (6 bases). V dropped 2 bases and J dropped 8 bases, with 16 bases sitting between them. Germline assignment: CDR1 SEHNR and CDR2 FQNEAQ (reference sequence). The CDR3 has 16 amino acids. The CDR3 protein is CASSLIVQGGHSPLHF. DNA of the CDR3: TGTGCCAGCAGCTTAATAGTACAGGGAGGACATTCACCCCTCCACTTT.

The V call is TRBV2, the J call TRBJ1-5, with 9 bases fitting TRBD1. The CDR3 runs to 17 residues. Per the germline V gene, CDR1 is SNHLY and CDR2 is FYNNEI. V shed 6 bases, J shed 3 bases, and the junction held 12 bases outside the gene matches. Written as DNA, the CDR3 is TGTGCCAGCAGAGCTACACGGGACAGGGTCTACAATCAGCCCCAGCATTTT. Translating it yields CASRATRDRVYNQPQHF.

This clonotype was found a few times. This chain connects TRBV24-1 to TRBJ2-2; D unresolved. V was shortened by 4 bases and J by 7 bases, with 9 bases between the two germline ends. The CDR3 totals 13 residues. Looked up from germline, CDR1 is KGHDR and CDR2 is SFDVKD. The CDR3 nucleotides are TGTGCCACCAGTGACTACATAGGCGGGGAGCTGTTTTTT. This encodes CATSDYIGGELFF.

The sample holds a few counts of this clonotype. The genes are TRBV9 and TRBJ1-1; D ambiguous. Germline V gene lookup returns CDR1 SGDLS and CDR2 YYNGEE. The V gene lost 0 bases and the J gene lost 7 bases, with 7 bases spanning the gap. The CDR3 is 12 residues long. The CDR3, as DNA: TGTGCCAGCAGCGTAGCAGAGGGTGAAGCTTTCTTT. It yields the protein CASSVAEGEAFF.

This clonotype showed up just a few times. The junction departs from the called germline gene at one end, perhaps through a read error. The chain links TRBV2 to TRBJ2-2, with 11 bases that match TRBD1. Germline CDR1 is SNHLY and CDR2 is FYNNEI. The CDR3 spans 14 residues. The CDR3 is CAISEGQGAGELFF. The CDR3 nucleotides read TGTGCCATCAGTGAAGGACAGGGGGCGGGCGAGCTGTTTTTT. The full variable domain, in which reference TRBV2 and TRBJ2-2 provide the parts outside the CDR3, is EPEVTQTPSHQVTQMGQEVILRCVPISNHLYFYWYRQILGQKVEFLVSFYNNEISEKSEIFDDQFSVERPDGSNFTLKIRSTKLEDSAMYFCAISEGQGAGELFFGEGSRLTVL.

The chain couples TRBV7-6 to TRBJ2-1; 7 bases agree with TRBD1. The V segment lost 5 bases and the J segment 12 bases; nucleotides outside the gene matches: 7. Germline loops: CDR1 SGHVS, CDR2 FNYEAQ. The CDR3 totals 12 residues. Written as DNA, the CDR3 is TGTGCCAGCAGCGCGGACAGGCAGATGCAGTTCTTC. Its protein product is CASSADRQMQFF.

Notes on this clonotype: The germline gene is not matched at one end of the junction; a read error may be the cause. V and J are TRBV6-4 and TRBJ2-7, with 9 positions matching TRBD1. The CDR3 is 13 residues long. The germline V gene encodes CDR1 MRHNA and CDR2 SNTAGT. The CDR3 sequence is CASSSYPTGGKDF. The CDR3 nucleotides are TGTGCCAGCAGTTCTTACCCAACAGGGGGCAAAGACTTC.

This clonotype was seen only once. The chain employs TRBV20-1 and TRBJ2-7, with 12 positions matching TRBD2. The V gene's germline CDR1 is DFQATT and CDR2 SNEGSKA (reference sequence). With 6 bases clipped from V and 2 bases from J, the junction kept 11 bases outside the gene matches. This CDR3 contains 16 residues. The CDR3 is CSARLAGAKIAYEQYF. CDR3 DNA sequence: TGCAGTGCAAGACTAGCGGGAGCGAAGATTGCCTACGAGCAGTACTTC.

This chain uses TRBV24-1 with TRBJ2-1, with D maybe TRBD2 (6 bases). Deletions cut 4 bases from V and 7 bases from J, with 10 bases between. The CDR3 runs to 13 residues. Per the germline V gene, CDR1 is KGHDR and CDR2 is SFDVKD. The CDR3 DNA reads TGTGCCACCAGTGACACTAGCCGGAATGAGCAGTTCTTC. Translating gives CATSDTSRNEQFF.

This clonotype appeared a single time. The junction shows a germline mismatch at one end, possibly a read error. The V call is TRBV9, the J call TRBJ2-5, with D perhaps given as TRBD1 or TRBD2 (5 bases each). The CDR3 is made up of 14 amino acids. Germline CDR1 reads SGDLS; CDR2 reads YYNGEE. The CDR3 protein is CAGSVEGQGQTQYF. CDR3 DNA: TGTGCCGGCAGCGTAGAAGGGCAGGGACAGACCCAGTACTTC.

The chain uses TRBV11-2 and TRBJ2-1, with D perhaps being TRBD1 or TRBD2 (7 bases each). V gave up 5 bases and J gave up 7 bases, with 21 bases separating them. Germline CDR1 reads SGHAT; CDR2 reads FQNNGV. The CDR3 is made up of 16 amino acids. The CDR3 DNA reads TGTGCCAGCAGCCCCTCAGGGGGGGGGGCCCTGAATGAGCAGTTCTTC. Translated: CASSPSGGGALNEQFF.

V and J are TRBV20-1 and TRBJ2-2; D tentatively fits TRBD1 or TRBD2 (5 bases each). With 3 bases removed from V and 5 bases from J, the gap between germline ends came to 13 bases. Looked up from germline, CDR1 is DFQATT and CDR2 is SNEGSKA (reference sequence). CDR3 length: 14 residues. The CDR3 DNA follows: TGCAGTGCTAGTTCGCCAGGGACGACCGGGGAGCTGTTTTTT. Amino acid sequence: CSASSPGTTGELFF.

The V and J genes are TRBV4-1 and TRBJ2-7; D not resolved. Trimming stripped 4 bases from V and 5 bases from J, with 12 bases between. The length of the CDR3 is 13 residues. Germline CDR1 MGHRA, CDR2 YSYEKL. For the CDR3, the DNA is TGCGCCAGCAGCCTATCCGATAACCACGAGCAGTACTTC. This encodes CASSLSDNHEQYF.

This clonotype showed up just once. This chain joins TRBV10-2 and TRBJ1-1; the D gene is possibly TRBD1 (6 bases). V lost 6 bases and J 7 bases, leaving 9 bases between the germline ends. CDR3 length: 11 residues. Germline V gene lookup returns CDR1 WSHSY and CDR2 SAAADI. The CDR3 nucleotides read TGCGCCAGCAGACGGACAGATGAAGCTTTCTTT. This codes for CASRRTDEAFF.

The gene calls are TRBV5-1 and TRBJ2-5; D might be TRBD1 (6 bases). The CDR3 spans 14 residues. V lost 3 bases and J lost 5, with 14 bases in between. The germline CDR1 and CDR2 sequences are SGHRS and YFSETQ. The CDR3 sequence: CASSWDTGYETQYF. CDR3 coding DNA: TGCGCCAGCAGCTGGGACACAGGGTACGAGACCCAGTACTTC.

The chain carries TRBV6-1 and TRBJ2-2, with a weak D call TRBD2 (6 bases). Germline CDR1 MNHNS, CDR2 SASEGT. Deletions cut 8 bases from V and 2 bases from J, with 12 bases between. This CDR3 spans 14 amino acids. For the CDR3, the DNA is TGTGCCAGCGCCTGGACTACTAACACCGGGGAGCTGTTTTTT. It specifies CASAWTTNTGELFF.

The sample holds one count of this clonotype. As DNA, the CDR3 is TGCAGCGAGATACAGGGTGGAACGGGAGCTTTCTTT. Protein: CSEIQGGTGAFF. The J gene is TRBJ1-1, the V gene TRBV29-1; D may be TRBD1 (6 bases). From germline, CDR1 is SQVTM and CDR2 ANQGSEA. The CDR3 consists of 12 residues. V shed 7 bases and J shed 10 bases, with 19 bases lying between them.

This chain uses TRBV24-1 with TRBJ2-1; the D gene is possibly TRBD2 (6 bases). Trimming removed 9 bases at V and 0 bases at J, with 14 bases between. The CDR3 is 15 amino acids. The V gene's germline CDR1 is KGHDR and CDR2 SFDVKD. CDR3 region: CATLPAGSSYNEQFF. The CDR3 DNA is TGTGCCACCCTACCCGCGGGAAGCTCCTACAATGAGCAGTTCTTC.

This clonotype was recorded a few times. V usage is TRBV5-6 and J usage is TRBJ2-3, with D perhaps TRBD2 (6 bases). Between the trimmed V and J ends, which lost 0 bases and 0 bases, there was a span of 17 bases. The CDR3 sequence is 18 residues long. The V gene's germline CDR1 is SGHDT and CDR2 YYEEEE. CDR3 in amino acids: CASSLDPLVAASTDTQYF. CDR3 nucleotides: TGTGCCAGCAGCTTGGACCCATTGGTAGCGGCAAGCACAGATACGCAGTATTTT.

The chain joins TRBV25-1 to TRBJ1-1; no definite D call. Germline CDR1 and CDR2: MGHDK and SYGVNS. V shed 5 bases and J shed 5 bases, with 15 bases lying between them. This CDR3 comprises 14 residues. The CDR3 here is CASSQAQEKTEAFF. The CDR3 coding sequence is TGTGCCAGCAGTCAGGCCCAGGAGAAGACTGAAGCTTTCTTT.

This clonotype was recorded at least ten times. The chain carries TRBV7-9 and TRBJ1-3, with a weak D call TRBD1 (5 bases). Germline V CDR1 and CDR2: SEHNR, FQNEAQ (reference sequence). The CDR3 totals 14 residues. V lost 5 bases to trimming and J lost 0 bases, with 8 bases between them. The CDR3 DNA reads TGTGCCAGCAGCGGGACGGACTCTGGAAACACCATATATTTT. It is translated as CASSGTDSGNTIYF.

There are many counts of this clonotype. The chain employs TRBV5-1 and TRBJ2-7; D gene ambiguous. The germline V gene has CDR1 SGHRS and CDR2 YFSETQ. V lost 2 bases and J 6 bases, leaving 9 bases between the germline ends. This CDR3 spans 12 amino acids. The CDR3 bases are TGCGCCAGCAGCTTTAGCACGGGCGAGCAGTACTTC. This sequence encodes CASSFSTGEQYF.

This chain connects TRBV5-8 to TRBJ2-1, with TRBD2 as a possible D gene (6 bases). Germline V lookup: CDR1 SGHTS, CDR2 YDEGEE. CDR3 size: 15 residues. Trimming left V 0 bases short and J 6 bases short, with 13 bases between. The CDR3 DNA is TGTGCCAGCAGCTTGGGGAGTAGCGGATTCAATGAGCAGTTCTTC. This sequence encodes CASSLGSSGFNEQFF. The full variable domain, completed using reference TRBV5-8 and TRBJ2-1, is EAGVTQSPTHLIKTRGQQATLRCSPISGHTSVYWYQQALGLGLQFLLWYDEGEERNRGNFPPRFSGRQFPNYSSELNVNALELEDSALYLCASSLGSSGFNEQFFGPGTRLTVL.

The V gene is TRBV29-1, the J gene TRBJ2-7, with D perhaps matching TRBD2 (5 bases). This CDR3 has 13 amino acids. V lost 4 bases to trimming and J lost 3 bases, with 13 bases between them. CDR1 and CDR2 from the germline V gene are SQVTM and ANQGSEA. The CDR3, as DNA: TGCAGCGTTGCGGAGGAACACCACTACGAGCAGTACTTC. Translating it yields CSVAEEHHYEQYF.

V gene TRBV9 combines with J gene TRBJ2-5; 10 bases agree with TRBD2. The length of the CDR3 is 16 residues. V lost 0 bases and J lost 7; bases outside the gene matches: 9. CDR1 SGDLS and CDR2 YYNGEE come from the germline V gene. As DNA, the CDR3 is TGTGCCAGCAGCGTAGAGGCTAGCGGGGGCGTGGGGACCCAGTACTTC. Translated, it gives CASSVEASGGVGTQYF.

The chain joins TRBV29-1 to TRBJ1-2; D unclear. The CDR3 length is 11 residues. The germline gives CDR1 SQVTM, CDR2 ANQGSEA. With 6 bases removed from V and 13 bases from J, the gap between germline ends came to 18 bases. For the CDR3, the DNA is TGCAGCGTCCCGCACGACGGCCGGGGCACCTTC. Protein product: CSVPHDGRGTF.

The chain combines TRBV11-2 with TRBJ2-1; 8 positions agree with TRBD2. Germline CDR1 and CDR2: SGHAT and FQNNGV. V lost 5 bases to trimming and J lost 0 bases; unmatched junction nucleotides: 9. The CDR3 runs 17 residues. The CDR3 loop reads CASSPGSGGPSYNEQFF. The CDR3, as DNA: TGTGCCAGCAGCCCCGGTTCGGGGGGGCCCTCCTACAATGAGCAGTTCTTC.

This chain uses TRBV20-1 with TRBJ2-1, with TRBD2 matching 11 bases. Germline V gene lookup returns CDR1 DFQATT and CDR2 SNEGSKA (reference sequence). The trim removed 1 base at V and 9 bases at J, leaving 11 bases unmatched. There are 16 residues in the CDR3. The CDR3 spells CSARGASGGPMSEQFF. CDR3 sequence (DNA): TGCAGTGCTAGAGGGGCTAGCGGGGGGCCGATGAGTGAGCAGTTCTTC.